This T cell receptor (beta chain) was sequenced in a study of radiotherapy plus CTLA-4 blockade in lung cancer. Whole-study context: Objective responses were recorded in 15% to 20% of patients, with disease control recorded in 25% to 35%.

Method: immunoSEQ multiplex PCR; TCRdb's copy keeps in-frame clones and lacks some. The sample consists of about 38,000 clones, about 86% of them appearing once. The CDR3 runs to 18 residues. Germline CDR1 is SGHNT and CDR2 is YENEEA. V gave up 7 bases and J gave up 3 bases; unmatched junction bases: 21. Study-wide points: Blood TCR clones of tumor origin expanded after radiotherapy plus ipilimumab.

This clone was picked up a small number of times. Its antigen is unidentified. The sequence was collected from a human donor with non-small cell lung cancer whose response to radiotherapy plus ipilimumab could not be evaluated. Sequenced here: peripheral blood, sampled from a patient treated with radiotherapy plus ipilimumab. The V call is TRBV11-3, the J call TRBJ2-7, with TRBD2 matching over 7 bases. CDR3 sequence reads: CASNSAPNGSGAIYEQYF. CDR3 DNA sequence: TGTGCCAGCAACTCGGCCCCCAATGGAAGCGGGGCAATCTACGAGCAGTACTTC.